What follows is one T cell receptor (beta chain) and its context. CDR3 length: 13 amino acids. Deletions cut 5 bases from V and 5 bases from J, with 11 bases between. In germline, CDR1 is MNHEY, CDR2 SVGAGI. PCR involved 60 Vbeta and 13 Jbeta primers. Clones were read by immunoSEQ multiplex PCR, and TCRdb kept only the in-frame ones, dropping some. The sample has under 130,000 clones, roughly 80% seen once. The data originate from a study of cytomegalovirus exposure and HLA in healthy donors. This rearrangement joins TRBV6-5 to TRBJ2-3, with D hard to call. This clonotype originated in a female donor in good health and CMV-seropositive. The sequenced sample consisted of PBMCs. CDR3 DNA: TGTGCCAGCAGTGAAGTTAGGAGAGATACGCAGTATTTT. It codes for CASSEVRRDTQYF.